Below, one T cell receptor beta chain is given with its context. This specimen comes from a study of blood T cell repertoires in COVID-19. About the study: Acute and convalescent COVID-19 samples came from the United States, Italy and Spain. T cells, B-cell-depleted T cells, or PBMCs supplied cDNA or gDNA.

Methods used by the authors: Reference gene primers were amplified, and this amplification served to estimate nucleated cell counts. Clones were sequenced by immunoSEQ multiplex PCR, and TCRdb holds only the in-frame ones, with some missing. The V and J calls and clone size are taken from that table; D and trimming were inferred from the DNA. The sample yields 100,000 or so clones, just over 85% seen once. This CDR3 region has 13 residues. The V and J ends lost 1 base and 6 bases respectively, with 6 bases between them. Germline loops: CDR1 SNHLY, CDR2 FYNNEI. The sample comprised peripheral blood. The V gene is TRBV2, the J gene TRBJ2-2; D is possibly TRBD1 (6 bases). The clonotype was recovered from a human donor in a cohort sampled during active COVID-19. This CDR3 reads CASSEDRAGELFF. In nucleotides, the CDR3 is TGTGCCAGCAGTGAAGACAGGGCCGGGGAGCTGTTTTTT.